This T cell receptor (beta chain) was profiled in a study of cytomegalovirus exposure and HLA in healthy donors. Study-wide findings and caveats: A later analysis found first-cohort TCR clusters tended to co-occur in the 90 to 150 validation repertoires.

Generated by immunoSEQ multiplex PCR, the TCRdb table keeps only in-frame clones and is missing some. The table shows over 100,000 clones, with around 92% occurring only once. This CDR3 contains 13 residues. A word on this clone: The antigen remains unidentified.

The specimen was PBMCs. This TCR was sampled from a young man in good health and CMV-seronegative. J is TRBJ2-3 and V is TRBV1; the table names TRBD1, a call not compared with the DNA. TRBV1 is listed as a pseudogene. In DNA form, the CDR3 reads TGCACCAGCAGCCAACAACAGGGCGATACGCAGTATTTT. Residues: CTSSQQQGDTQYF.